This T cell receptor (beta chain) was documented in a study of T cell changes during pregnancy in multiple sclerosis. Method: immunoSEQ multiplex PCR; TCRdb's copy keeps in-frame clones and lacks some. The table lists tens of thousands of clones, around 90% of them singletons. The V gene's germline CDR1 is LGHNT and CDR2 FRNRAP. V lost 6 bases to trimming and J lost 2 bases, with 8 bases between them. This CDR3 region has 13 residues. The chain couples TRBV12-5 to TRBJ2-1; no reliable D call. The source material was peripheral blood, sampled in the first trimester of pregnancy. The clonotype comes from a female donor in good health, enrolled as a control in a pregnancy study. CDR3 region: CASGPEAYNEQFF. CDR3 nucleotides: TGTGCTAGTGGGCCAGAAGCCTACAATGAGCAGTTCTTC.